This T cell receptor beta chain was recovered during a study of T cell repertoires in cytomegalovirus infection. Looking at the study overall: The public TCR beta signatures pointed to both CMV infection and matching HLA type. Broader study findings: Cumulative frequency (of public TCR beta family members) identified carriers of CMV plus the relevant HLA. In two of eight donors, the top clonotype was HLA-C-restricted CMV-specific.

This clonotype was counted ten times or more. Its antigen is not known. TCRdb processed the reads anew with MiXCR; each CDR3 protein has one entry. This table holds 65,000 to 90,000 distinct CDR3 sequences, 3% to 4.5% found once. Germline V CDR1 and CDR2: SGHTA, FQGNSA. The length of the CDR3 is 13 residues. The V end was cut by 6 bases, the J end by 3 bases, with 10 bases between. The chain uses TRBV7-2 and TRBJ2-3; tentatively, D is TRBD1 (6 bases). The sequenced sample consisted of PBMCs. The receptor's source is a human donor in good health (CMV status not recorded). Some clones in this sample may be carry-over from other donors' samples. DNA for the CDR3: TGTGCCAGCAGTCGCCAGGGGACAGATACGCAGTATTTT. Residues: CASSRQGTDTQYF.